This TCR beta chain was sequenced for a study of cytomegalovirus exposure and HLA in healthy donors. This PCR relied on a set of 60 Vbeta primers and 13 Jbeta primers. Data came from immunoSEQ multiplex PCR; TCRdb stores just in-frame clones and leaves some out. The data hold roughly 130,000 clones, with over 60% observed a single time. General study findings and limits: Some V segments, including TRBV6-2 and TRBV6-3, were excluded as indistinguishable. The later analysis indicated that the majority of CMV-associated TCR beta chains appeared HLA-restricted. Investigators reported over 150 TCR beta chains as tied to cytomegalovirus.

This CDR3 region has 15 residues. CDR1 and CDR2 (germline): SQVTM, ANQGSEA. The V and J ends lost 7 bases and 6 bases respectively, with 22 bases between them. About this clone: The antigen remains undetermined.

The chain couples TRBV29-1 to TRBJ1-5; D is possibly TRBD1 (5 bases). What was sequenced was PBMCs. The origin of this receptor is a human donor in good health. CDR3 region: CSARGVSVSSQPQHF. The CDR3, as DNA: TGCAGCGCCCGGGGGGTTTCAGTAAGTAGTCAGCCCCAGCATTTT.